A single sample gave rise to the 20 T cell receptor beta chains below, sequenced in a study of blood T cell repertoires in COVID-19. Profiling relied on immunoSEQ multiplex PCR, and the TCRdb table lists in-frame clones only, not all of them. The table has roughly 270,000 clones, approximately 82% seen once. Sequenced sample: PBMCs or T cells enriched from blood (not recorded which). The receptors stem from a man in his forties who had been exposed to COVID-19.

This clone was detected many times. The chain carries TRBV24-1 and TRBJ2-1, with D perhaps TRBD2 (6 bases). CDR3 length: 16 amino acids. Germline CDR1 reads KGHDR; CDR2 reads SFDVKD. The V gene lost 3 bases and the J gene lost 3 bases, with 14 bases spanning the gap. The CDR3 is CATSDPAGGIYNEQFF. CDR3 bases: TGTGCCACCAGTGATCCTGCGGGCGGGATCTACAATGAGCAGTTCTTC.

The V gene is TRBV7-6, the J gene TRBJ2-1, with TRBD1 identical over 8 bases. The junction had 7 bases not matched to a gene; V was cut back by 5 bases and J by 7 bases. Germline V CDR1 and CDR2: SGHVS, FNYEAQ. The CDR3 has 14 amino acids. This CDR3 reads CASSTRQGMNEQFF. DNA for the CDR3: TGTGCCAGCAGCACTCGACAGGGGATGAATGAGCAGTTCTTC.

This chain connects TRBV27 to TRBJ1-1; 7 bases map to TRBD1. Germline CDR1 is MNHEY and CDR2 is SMNVEV (reference sequence). V trimming: 2 bases; J trimming: 7 bases; junction bases outside the gene matches: 10. This CDR3 has 15 amino acids. DNA of the CDR3: TGTGCCAGCAGTTTAGGCCTCGGGACAGAGGATGAAGCTTTCTTT. Protein: CASSLGLGTEDEAFF.

This clone has a single count. The chain employs TRBV19 and TRBJ2-5; TRBD2 matches at 8 bases. This CDR3 is 13 amino acids long. Looked up from germline, CDR1 is LNHDA and CDR2 is SQIVND (reference sequence). Losses at the gene ends were 7 bases for V and 3 bases for J; bases not matched to a gene: 4. CDR3 amino acids: CASNSGDKETQYF. The CDR3 DNA follows: TGTGCCAGTAATAGCGGGGACAAAGAGACCCAGTACTTC.

In this sample, this clone turned up once. The chain has TRBV30 and TRBJ2-1; D ambiguous. The V and J ends lost 3 bases and 10 bases respectively, with 19 bases between them. Germline lookup yields CDR1 GTSNPN and CDR2 SVGIG (reference sequence). This CDR3 is 14 amino acids long. The CDR3 DNA sequence: TGTGCCTGGAGCCGTGCCAGCTTGGGCGACGAGCAGTTCTTC. This sequence encodes CAWSRASLGDEQFF.

This sequence joins TRBV28 and TRBJ1-1; perhaps TRBD1 as D (6 bases). The CDR3 has 16 amino acids. Germline CDR1 reads MDHEN; CDR2 reads SYDVKM. Trimming cost V 5 bases and J 2 bases, with 18 bases left between them. The DNA for the CDR3 is TGTGCCAGCAGTACCACAGGGATAGGGTTCAACACTGAAGCTTTCTTT. Residues: CASSTTGIGFNTEAFF.

V usage is TRBV5-1 and J usage is TRBJ2-1; 8 bases match TRBD2. The CDR3 extends over 15 amino acids. CDR1 and CDR2 from the germline V gene are SGHRS and YFSETQ. Trimming took 1 base from V and 9 from J; bases not matched to a gene: 9. CDR3 amino acids: CASSLSGRAPIEQFF. CDR3 in DNA: TGCGCCAGCAGCTTGTCCGGGAGGGCCCCCATTGAGCAGTTCTTC.

The rearrangement uses TRBV7-3 and TRBJ1-1; TRBD1 agrees at 10 bases. The CDR3 contains 15 residues. J lost 3 bases, V lost 5 bases, and 6 bases had no gene match. Germline V CDR1 and CDR2: SGHTA, FQGTGA. The CDR3 sequence: CASSPRGTGDTEAFF. The CDR3 nucleotides read TGTGCCAGCAGCCCTCGAGGGACAGGGGACACTGAAGCTTTCTTT.

The V and J genes are TRBV5-1 and TRBJ2-7; D tentatively reads TRBD1 or TRBD2 (5 bases each). Trimming cost V 4 bases and J 3 bases, with 14 bases left between them. The CDR3 has 14 residues. Germline CDR1 is SGHRS and CDR2 is YFSETQ. The CDR3 nucleotides are TGCGCCAGCAGCCTGGAGGCAGGGTACTACGAGCAGTACTTC. Translating it yields CASSLEAGYYEQYF.

This clone was counted a few times. J is TRBJ1-2 and V is TRBV20-1; D remains ambiguous. Germline values: CDR1 DFQATT, CDR2 SNEGSKA (reference sequence). The CDR3 spans 11 residues. V lost 5 bases and J 4 bases, leaving 8 bases between the germline ends. The CDR3 DNA reads TGCAGTGCTGGTTCAGGCTATGGCTACACCTTC. This translates into CSAGSGYGYTF.

The V and J genes are TRBV9 and TRBJ1-2; possible D gene TRBD1, 5 bases. CDR3 length: 14 residues. The germline V gene encodes CDR1 SGDLS and CDR2 YYNGEE. The germline V and J ends were trimmed by 1 base and 7 bases, with 14 bases remaining between them. The CDR3 is CASSVTGRAGGYTF. DNA of the CDR3: TGTGCCAGCAGCGTAACTGGCAGGGCCGGTGGCTACACCTTC. The variable domain in full, completed from reference TRBV9 and TRBJ1-2, reads DSGVTQTPKHLITATGQRVTLRCSPRSGDLSVYWYQQSLDQGLQFLIQYYNGEERAKGNILERFSAQQFPDLHSELNLSSLELGDSALYFCASSVTGRAGGYTFGSGTRLTVV.

The rearrangement uses TRBV4-2 and TRBJ2-2; 11 bases map to TRBD2. This CDR3 has 14 residues. Germline assignment: CDR1 LGHNA and CDR2 YNFKEQ. The trim removed 3 bases at V and 8 bases at J, leaving 2 bases unmatched. Here the CDR3 reads CASSHTSGRGELFF. CDR3 bases: TGTGCCAGCAGCCATACTAGCGGGAGAGGGGAGCTGTTTTTT.

This clone has ten or more counts. This chain links TRBV11-3 with TRBJ2-1; 7 positions match TRBD1. The CDR3 sequence is 15 residues long. CDR1 and CDR2 (germline): SGHNT, YENEEA. The V and J ends lost 4 bases and 5 bases, in that order; junction bases with no gene match: 8. The CDR3 sequence: CASSSRDRVDNEQFF. In DNA, the CDR3 is TGTGCCAGCAGCTCAAGAGACAGGGTCGACAATGAGCAGTTCTTC. The full variable domain, rest sourced from reference TRBV11-3 and TRBJ2-1, is EAGVVQSPRYKIIEKKQPVAFWCNPISGHNTLYWYLQNLGQGPELLIRYENEEAVDDSQLPKDRFSAERLKGVDSTLKIQPAELGDSAVYLCASSSRDRVDNEQFFGPGTRLTVL.

This sequence joins TRBV19 and TRBJ1-5, with D possibly being TRBD1 (6 bases). The CDR3 is made up of 15 amino acids. Trimming shortened V by 5 bases and J by 0 bases, and 11 bases separated the two germline ends. Germline loops: CDR1 LNHDA, CDR2 SQIVND (reference sequence). CDR3 DNA sequence: TGTGCCAGTAGTCGACAGGAAACTAGCAATCAGCCCCAGCATTTT. Translating it yields CASSRQETSNQPQHF.

The chain has TRBV24-1 and TRBJ2-1, with 9 bases that match TRBD1. V was clipped by 3 bases and J by 12 bases; unmatched bases: 11. Per germline, CDR1 KGHDR and CDR2 SFDVKD. The CDR3 totals 15 residues. CDR3 sequence reads: CATSDPQQGAGVQFF. The CDR3 bases are TGTGCCACCAGTGATCCACAACAGGGGGCGGGTGTGCAGTTCTTC.

The chain combines TRBV19 with TRBJ1-1; 7 bases are a match to TRBD1. CDR3 length equals 15 residues. V was pared by 1 base and J by 2 bases, with 4 bases of the junction left unmatched. CDR1 is LNHDA, CDR2 SQIVND, per germline (reference sequence). The CDR3 here is CASSIGGTANTEAFF. In DNA form, the CDR3 reads TGTGCCAGTAGTATAGGAGGGACAGCTAACACTGAAGCTTTCTTT. Filled out from reference TRBV19 and TRBJ1-1, the complete variable domain reads DGGITQSPKYLFRKEGQNVTLSCEQNLNHDAMYWYRQDPGQGLRLIYYSQIVNDFQKGDIAEGYSVSREKKESFPLTVTSAQKNPTAFYLCASSIGGTANTEAFFGQGTRLTVV.

The table lists this clone with a count of one. The rearrangement links TRBV9 to TRBJ2-5; no clear D. V shed 1 base and J shed 5 bases, with 12 bases lying between them. This CDR3 has 14 residues. Per germline, CDR1 SGDLS and CDR2 YYNGEE. The CDR3 bases are TGTGCCAGCAGCGTATTACAGCCGATGGAGACCCAGTACTTC. This encodes CASSVLQPMETQYF.

The chain couples TRBV24-1 to TRBJ2-1; 7 positions match TRBD2. Trimming cost V 2 bases and J 0 bases; bases outside gene matches: 3. The CDR3 has 16 amino acids. Per the germline V gene, CDR1 is KGHDR and CDR2 is SFDVKD. The chain's CDR3 is CATSDSSGNSYNEQFF. The CDR3 DNA sequence: TGTGCCACCAGTGATTCTAGCGGTAACTCCTACAATGAGCAGTTCTTC.

The J gene is TRBJ2-7, the V gene TRBV12-3 or TRBV12-4; the match to TRBD2 covers 7 bases. With 11 bases clipped from V and 6 bases from J, the junction kept 7 bases outside the gene matches. CDR3 length: 11 amino acids. In DNA, the CDR3 is TGTGCCTCCAGCGGGGATCGCGAGCAGTACTTC. It codes for CASSGDREQYF.

The chain couples TRBV4-1 to TRBJ1-6; 10 bases are a match to TRBD1. The trim removed 4 bases at V and 10 bases at J, leaving 19 bases unmatched. The CDR3 sequence is 19 residues long. Germline V gives CDR1 MGHRA, CDR2 YSYEKL. CDR3 loop: CASSLEPGTGEIGVSPLHF. In DNA form, the CDR3 reads TGCGCCAGCAGCCTCGAGCCCGGGACAGGGGAAATTGGGGTCTCACCCCTCCACTTT.